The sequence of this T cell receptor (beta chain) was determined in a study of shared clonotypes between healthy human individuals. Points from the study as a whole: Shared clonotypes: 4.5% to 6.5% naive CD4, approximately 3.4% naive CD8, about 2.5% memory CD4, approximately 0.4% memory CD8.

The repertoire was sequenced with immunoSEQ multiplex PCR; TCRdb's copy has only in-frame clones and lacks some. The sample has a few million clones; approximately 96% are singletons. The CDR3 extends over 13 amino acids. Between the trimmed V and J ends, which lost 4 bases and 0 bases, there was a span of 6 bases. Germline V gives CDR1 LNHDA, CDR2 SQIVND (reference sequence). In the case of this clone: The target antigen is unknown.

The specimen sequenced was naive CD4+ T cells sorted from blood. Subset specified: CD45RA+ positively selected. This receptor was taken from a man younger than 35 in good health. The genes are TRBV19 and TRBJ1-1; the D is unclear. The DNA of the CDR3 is TGTGCCAGTAGTAGGAGACTGAACACTGAAGCTTTCTTT. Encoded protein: CASSRRLNTEAFF.